One and the same sample provided the 12 T cell receptor beta chains below, sequenced in a study of blood T cell repertoires in COVID-19. The protocol was immunoSEQ multiplex PCR, while the TCRdb copy is restricted to in-frame clones and leaves out a portion. Of under 300,000 clones listed, around 86% were seen once; the top ten hold about 3%. Sequencing was performed on peripheral blood. These TCRs come from a woman aged 25 to 39 with active or convalescent COVID-19.

The chain combines TRBV7-3 with TRBJ2-3; 12 nucleotides line up with TRBD2. CDR1 is SGHTA and CDR2 is FQGTGA in the germline V gene. This CDR3 is 16 amino acids long. The V and J ends lost 4 bases and 5 bases, in that order; junction bases with no gene match: 7. The CDR3 nucleotides are TGTGCCAGCAGCTCCTCACTAGCGGGGGGAAGAGATACGCAGTATTTT. It codes for CASSSSLAGGRDTQYF. The variable domain in full, completed from reference TRBV7-3 and TRBJ2-3, reads GAGVSQTPSNKVTEKGKYVELRCDPISGHTALYWYRQSLGQGPEFLIYFQGTGAADDSGLPNDRFFAVRPEGSVSTLKIQRTERGDSAVYLCASSSSLAGGRDTQYFGPGTRLTVL.

This chain connects TRBV30 to TRBJ2-3; TRBD2 matches at 10 bases. Germline assignment: CDR1 GTSNPN and CDR2 SVGIG (reference sequence). Trimming took 4 bases from V and 11 from J; bases not matched to a gene: 9. CDR3 size: 13 residues. CDR3 sequence (DNA): TGTGCCTGGACTAGCGGGGGTGATAAAAAGCAGTATTTT. This sequence encodes CAWTSGGDKKQYF.

In its sample, this clone was seen once. This chain links TRBV5-1 with TRBJ1-4; 12 bases fit TRBD1. This CDR3 contains 20 residues. With 3 bases clipped from V and 1 base from J, the junction kept 13 bases outside the gene matches. The germline V gene encodes CDR1 SGHRS and CDR2 YFSETQ. The CDR3 loop reads CASSWGQGAFRRETNEKLFF. The DNA for the CDR3 is TGCGCCAGCAGCTGGGGACAGGGGGCCTTCAGGAGGGAAACTAATGAAAAACTGTTTTTT. The full variable domain, its missing parts supplied by reference TRBV5-1 and TRBJ1-4, is KAGVTQTPRYLIKTRGQQVTLSCSPISGHRSVSWYQQTPGQGLQFLFEYFSETQRNKGNFPGRFSGRQFSNSRSEMNVSTLELGDSALYLCASSWGQGAFRRETNEKLFFGSGTQLSVL.

CDR3: CASSRGTSYEQYF. The CDR3 nucleotides read TGTGCCAGCAGCCGAGGAACCAGCTACGAGCAGTACTTC. The chain recombines TRBV7-3 with TRBJ2-7; D is undetermined. The CDR3 is 13 amino acids. The germline V and J ends were trimmed by 5 bases and 3 bases, with 11 bases remaining between them. Germline CDR1 and CDR2: SGHTA and FQGTGA.

V usage is TRBV12-3 or TRBV12-4 and J usage is TRBJ1-2; D is unresolved. The CDR3 runs to 13 residues. Trimming removed 3 bases at V and 3 bases at J, with 8 bases between. The CDR3 coding sequence is TGTGCCAGCAGTTTTGGGGAGGACTATGGCTACACCTTC. Translated, it gives CASSFGEDYGYTF.

This rearrangement joins TRBV6-5 to TRBJ2-3; D unclear. V lost 0 bases, J lost 2 bases, and 9 bases lay in between. Germline-derived CDR1 and CDR2 are MNHEY and SVGAGI. This CDR3 has 15 amino acids. CDR3: CASSYSYLVTDTQYF. Written as DNA, the CDR3 is TGTGCCAGCAGTTACTCGTACCTAGTCACAGATACGCAGTATTTT.

This chain links TRBV21-1 with TRBJ1-6; the table's D call, TRBD1, was not checked against the DNA. TRBV21-1 is an annotated pseudogene. The CDR3 has 21 amino acids. Written as DNA, the CDR3 is TGTGCCAGCACAAAAAAGCACACGGCAGGGGGTGATCAAGGGGTAGATTCACCCCTCCACTTT. Translating it yields CASTKKHTAGGDQGVDSPLHF.

The chain combines TRBV28 with TRBJ1-2; possibly TRBD1 for D (5 bases). CDR3 size: 13 residues. Germline V gene data show CDR1 as MDHEN and CDR2 as SYDVKM. Trimming removed 3 bases at V and 4 bases at J, with 9 bases between. The CDR3 loop is CASSFRGTYGYTF. CDR3 nucleotide sequence: TGTGCCAGCAGTTTTAGGGGAACCTATGGCTACACCTTC.

This chain uses TRBV6-5 with TRBJ2-5; D remains ambiguous. Germline CDR1 MNHEY, CDR2 SVGAGI. The V end lost 7 bases, the J end lost 1 base, and 4 bases lay between the germline ends. This CDR3 spans 11 amino acids. DNA of the CDR3: TGTGCCAGCACCCTCCAAGAGACCCAGTACTTC. Its protein is CASTLQETQYF.

The V and J genes are TRBV9 and TRBJ2-7; 13 bases are shared with TRBD2. Germline V gives CDR1 SGDLS, CDR2 YYNGEE. The ends lost 3 bases at V and 6 bases at J; junction bases unmatched: 6. The CDR3 spans 15 residues. The CDR3 coding sequence is TGTGCCAGCAGCGGGGGACTAGCGGGGAAGGGCGAGCAGTACTTC. It specifies CASSGGLAGKGEQYF.

As concerns this clone: Other DNA sequences from this sample encode an identical CDR3 as well. The chain uses TRBV12-3 or TRBV12-4 and TRBJ1-2; TRBD1 might be the D (5 bases). V gave up 2 bases and J gave up 4 bases, with 5 bases separating them. The CDR3 runs 12 residues. In DNA, the CDR3 is TGTGCCAGCAGTTTACAGGGCTATGGCTACACCTTC. It translates to CASSLQGYGYTF.

This clone has just a few counts. The chain is built from TRBV7-2 and TRBJ2-7, with 10 bases matching TRBD2. CDR1 is SGHTA and CDR2 is FQGNSA in the germline V gene. V dropped 0 bases and J dropped 4; count of bases not matched to a gene: 6. There are 16 residues in the CDR3. The CDR3, as DNA: TGTGCCAGCAGCTTAGCTCCTAGCGGGGGACTTTACGAGCAGTACTTC. The encoded protein is CASSLAPSGGLYEQYF.